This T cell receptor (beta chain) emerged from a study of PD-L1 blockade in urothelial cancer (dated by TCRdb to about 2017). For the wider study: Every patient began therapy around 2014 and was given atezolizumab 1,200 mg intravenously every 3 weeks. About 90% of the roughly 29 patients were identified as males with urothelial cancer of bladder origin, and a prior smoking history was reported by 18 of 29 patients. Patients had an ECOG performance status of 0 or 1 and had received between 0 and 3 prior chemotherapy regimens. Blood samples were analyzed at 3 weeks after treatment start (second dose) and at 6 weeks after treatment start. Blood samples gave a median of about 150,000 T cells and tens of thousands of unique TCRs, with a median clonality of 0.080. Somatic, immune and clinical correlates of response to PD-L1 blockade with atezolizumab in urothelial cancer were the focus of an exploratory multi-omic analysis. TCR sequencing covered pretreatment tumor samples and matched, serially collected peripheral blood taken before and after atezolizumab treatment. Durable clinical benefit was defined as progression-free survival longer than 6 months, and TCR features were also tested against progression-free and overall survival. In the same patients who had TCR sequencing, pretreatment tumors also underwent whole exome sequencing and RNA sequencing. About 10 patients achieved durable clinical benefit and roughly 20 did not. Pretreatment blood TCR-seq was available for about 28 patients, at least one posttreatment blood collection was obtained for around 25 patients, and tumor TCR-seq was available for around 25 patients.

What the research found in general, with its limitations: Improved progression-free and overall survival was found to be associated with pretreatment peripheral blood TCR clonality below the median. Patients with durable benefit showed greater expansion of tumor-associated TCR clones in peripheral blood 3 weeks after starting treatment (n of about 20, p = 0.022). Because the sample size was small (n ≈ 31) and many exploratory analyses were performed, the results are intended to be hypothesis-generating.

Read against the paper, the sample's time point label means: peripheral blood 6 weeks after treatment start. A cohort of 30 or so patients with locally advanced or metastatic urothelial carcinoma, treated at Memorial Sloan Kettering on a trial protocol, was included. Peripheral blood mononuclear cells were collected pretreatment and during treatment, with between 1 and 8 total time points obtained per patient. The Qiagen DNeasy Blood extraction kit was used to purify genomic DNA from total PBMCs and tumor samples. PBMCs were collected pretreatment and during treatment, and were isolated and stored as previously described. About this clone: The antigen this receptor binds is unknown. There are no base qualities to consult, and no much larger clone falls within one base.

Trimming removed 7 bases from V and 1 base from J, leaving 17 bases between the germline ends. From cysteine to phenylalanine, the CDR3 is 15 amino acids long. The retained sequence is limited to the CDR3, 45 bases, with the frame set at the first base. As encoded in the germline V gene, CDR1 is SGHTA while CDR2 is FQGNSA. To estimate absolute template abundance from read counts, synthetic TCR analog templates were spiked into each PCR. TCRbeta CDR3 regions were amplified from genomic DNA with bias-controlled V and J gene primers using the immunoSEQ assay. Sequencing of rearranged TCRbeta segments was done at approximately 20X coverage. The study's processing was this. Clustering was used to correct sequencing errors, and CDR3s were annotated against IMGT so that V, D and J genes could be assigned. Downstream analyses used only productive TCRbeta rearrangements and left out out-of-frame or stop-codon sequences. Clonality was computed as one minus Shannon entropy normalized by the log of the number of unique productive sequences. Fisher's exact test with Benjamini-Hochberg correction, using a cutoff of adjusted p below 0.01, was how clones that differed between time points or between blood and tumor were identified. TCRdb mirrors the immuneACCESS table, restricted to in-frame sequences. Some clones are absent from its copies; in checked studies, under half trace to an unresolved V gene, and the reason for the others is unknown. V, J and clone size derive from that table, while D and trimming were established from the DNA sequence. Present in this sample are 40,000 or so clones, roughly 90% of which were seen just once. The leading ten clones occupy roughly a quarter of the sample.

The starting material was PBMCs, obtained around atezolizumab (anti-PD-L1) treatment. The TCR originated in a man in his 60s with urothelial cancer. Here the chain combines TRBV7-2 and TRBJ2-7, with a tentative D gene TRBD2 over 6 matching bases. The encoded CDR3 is CASNEGRSNSYEQYF. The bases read TGTGCCAGCAACGAAGGGAGGTCTAATTCCTACGAGCAGTACTTC.